These 24 T cell receptor beta chains were sequenced from one sample in a study of monozygotic twins with inflammatory bowel disease. Reanalyzing the 5' RACE reads, TCRdb keeps one entry per CDR3 protein, without DNA. The listing records more than 350,000 distinct CDR3 sequences. The specimen sequenced was blood. The source of these receptors is a human donor with ulcerative colitis or Crohn's disease, or a healthy co-twin of an affected twin (not recorded which).

The rearrangement links TRBV5-1 to TRBJ2-1; lacking DNA, the TRBD1 call made by TCRdb goes unchecked. The germline V gene has CDR1 SGHRS and CDR2 YFSETQ. This CDR3 is 15 amino acids long. CDR3 residues: CASSLTGFPYNEQFF. Drawing the rest from reference TRBV5-1 and TRBJ2-1, the complete variable domain is KAGVTQTPRYLIKTRGQQVTLSCSPISGHRSVSWYQQTPGQGLQFLFEYFSETQRNKGNFPGRFSGRQFSNSRSEMNVSTLELGDSALYLCASSLTGFPYNEQFFGPGTRLTVL.

The chain has TRBV27 and TRBJ1-2; TCRdb gives TRBD1 as the D gene, but with no DNA this cannot be confirmed. This CDR3 is 13 amino acids long. Germline CDR1 is MNHEY and CDR2 is SMNVEV (reference sequence). The CDR3 loop is CASSRDRGFGYTF.

The chain is built from TRBV6-1 and TRBJ1-5; no DNA is available, so the TRBD1 call from TCRdb remains unchecked. The germline V gene has CDR1 MNHNS and CDR2 SASEGT. The CDR3 has 17 residues. CDR3 sequence reads: CASKLQQTGASNQPQHF.

The V call is TRBV7-9, the J call TRBJ2-2; with no DNA, the TCRdb D assignment of TRBD1 cannot be verified. This CDR3 has 16 residues. Germline CDR1 and CDR2: SEHNR and FQNEAQ (reference sequence). CDR3 residues: CASSSGGGQNTGELFF.

The genes are TRBV3-1 and TRBJ2-3; TCRdb returns TRBD2, unconfirmable since there is no DNA. CDR1 is LGHDT, CDR2 YNNKEL, per germline (reference sequence). The CDR3 runs 16 residues. The CDR3 region is CASSLSGLASTDTQYF.

The chain employs TRBV28 and TRBJ1-5; the TCRdb call, TRBD1, lacks DNA for checking. The CDR3 contains 15 residues. Germline CDR1 is MDHEN and CDR2 is SYDVKM. The CDR3 protein is CASSPQGTKNQPQHF.

This sequence joins TRBV28 and TRBJ2-7; TCRdb gives TRBD1 as the D gene, but with no DNA this cannot be confirmed. In germline, CDR1 is MDHEN, CDR2 SYDVKM. This CDR3 has 13 residues. This CDR3 reads CASSPSRGHEQYF.

The chain links TRBV5-5 to TRBJ2-2; lacking DNA, the TRBD1 call made by TCRdb goes unchecked. CDR3 length equals 16 residues. From germline, CDR1 is SGHKS and CDR2 YYEKEE (reference sequence). The CDR3 reads CASSQTGRMNTGELFF. The full variable domain, with the rest looked up from reference TRBV5-5 and TRBJ2-2, is DAGVTQSPTHLIKTRGQQVTLRCSPISGHKSVSWYQQVLGQGPQFIFQYYEKEERGRGNFPDRFSARQFPNYSSELNVNALLLGDSALYLCASSQTGRMNTGELFFGEGSRLTVL.

V usage is TRBV5-4 and J usage is TRBJ2-3; checking the TCRdb D call of TRBD2 is not possible without DNA. CDR1 is SGHNT and CDR2 is YYREEE in the germline V gene (reference sequence). The CDR3 covers 16 residues. CDR3 in amino acids: CASSSRTSGGSDTQYF. Based on the CDR3 plus reference TRBV5-4 and TRBJ2-3, the full variable domain is ETGVTQSPTHLIKTRGQQVTLRCSSQSGHNTVSWYQQALGQGPQFIFQYYREEENGRGNFPPRFSGLQFPNYSSELNVNALELDDSALYLCASSSRTSGGSDTQYFGPGTRLTVL.

The J gene is TRBJ2-3, the V gene TRBV18; TCRdb indicates TRBD2, and absent DNA this call remains unverified. Germline V gives CDR1 KGHSH, CDR2 LQKENI. There are 15 residues in the CDR3. CDR3 amino acids: CASSEPLLGGDTQYF.

The V gene is TRBV20-1, the J gene TRBJ1-2; lacking DNA, the TRBD1 call made by TCRdb goes unchecked. Germline V gene lookup returns CDR1 DFQATT and CDR2 SNEGSKA (reference sequence). The CDR3 is 14 amino acids. The CDR3 here is CSARAGSGNYGYTF.

The chain recombines TRBV27 with TRBJ2-7; TCRdb gives TRBD1 as the D gene, but with no DNA this cannot be confirmed. This CDR3 comprises 13 residues. Looked up from germline, CDR1 is MNHEY and CDR2 is SMNVEV (reference sequence). The CDR3 region is CASSLALGGEQYF.

This sequence joins TRBV11-3 and TRBJ1-6; TCRdb picks TRBD1, but there is no DNA to check that call. The germline gives CDR1 SGHNT, CDR2 YENEEA. This CDR3 has 14 residues. The CDR3 loop reads CASSARGPDSPLHF.

The V gene is TRBV4-1, the J gene TRBJ2-1. Germline CDR1 and CDR2: MGHRA and YSYEKL. This CDR3 region has 16 residues. The CDR3 sequence: CASSQDQFGSYNEQFF.

The rearrangement links TRBV6-4 to TRBJ2-1; lacking DNA, the TRBD1 call made by TCRdb goes unchecked. Germline V gene sequence: CDR1 MRHNA, CDR2 SNTAGT. The CDR3 is 13 residues long. CDR3 sequence: CASSLRDGNEQFF.

V and J are TRBV18 and TRBJ2-7; TCRdb proposes TRBD1, but this gene call is untestable without DNA. CDR3 length: 16 residues. Germline V lookup: CDR1 KGHSH, CDR2 LQKENI. CDR3 sequence: CASSPSQGSGLSEQYF.

V gene TRBV6-5 combines with J gene TRBJ1-2; TCRdb calls TRBD1, which cannot be checked without DNA. This CDR3 has 13 amino acids. The germline CDR1 and CDR2 sequences are MNHEY and SVGAGI. CDR3 sequence reads: CASSYGQGDGYTF.

The V gene is TRBV6-1, the J gene TRBJ2-2; checking the TCRdb D call of TRBD1 is not possible without DNA. Germline V gene data show CDR1 as MNHNS and CDR2 as SASEGT. CDR3 length: 14 amino acids. CDR3: CASIGTAMAGELFF.

This rearrangement joins TRBV4-3 to TRBJ2-1; the TCRdb call, TRBD2, lacks DNA for checking. The CDR3 totals 20 residues. The germline CDR1 and CDR2 sequences are LGHNA and YSLEER. CDR3 loop: CASSQEISGGHRSSYNEQFF.

The V gene is TRBV5-5, the J gene TRBJ2-1; there is no DNA to check the TCRdb D call of TRBD2. This CDR3 region has 16 residues. Per the germline V gene, CDR1 is SGHKS and CDR2 is YYEKEE (reference sequence). CDR3 loop: CASSFLPSGGHNEQFF.

The chain employs TRBV12-5 and TRBJ2-6. Germline V lookup: CDR1 LGHNT, CDR2 FRNRAP. The CDR3 is 16 amino acids. CDR3 protein: CASGLGQGGGANVLTF.

The chain combines TRBV7-9 with TRBJ1-2. This CDR3 is built from 14 residues. Germline V CDR1 and CDR2: SEHNR, FQNEAQ (reference sequence). This CDR3 reads CASSLRWEWNGYTF.

V gene TRBV5-1 combines with J gene TRBJ2-7; TCRdb lists TRBD1, though no DNA is available to test this call. This CDR3 is 17 amino acids long. CDR1 is SGHRS, CDR2 YFSETQ, per germline. CDR3: CASSPAQGSQEGGRQYF.

The chain recombines TRBV19 with TRBJ2-1; TCRdb's D gene call, TRBD1, goes unchecked for lack of DNA. Germline CDR1 LNHDA, CDR2 SQIVND (reference sequence). This CDR3 is 13 amino acids long. CDR3 loop: CASNRELDNEQFF.